Listed below are T cell receptor beta chains from one sample, sequenced in a study of OX40 agonist ivuxolimab in advanced cancers. TCRdb's copy holds only in-frame clones and misses some; the assay was immunoSEQ multiplex PCR. The sample contains about 90,000 clones, about nine tenths of which appear only once. Specimen: CD4+ or CD8+ T cells sorted from blood, collected in a trial of the OX40 agonist ivuxolimab. These TCRs come from an adult with an advanced solid tumor such as melanoma, head and neck, liver or kidney cancer. The CDR3 runs from the conserved cysteine through the conserved F or W. D genes are given only for firm matches. The listing skips clone size in some rows; elsewhere it reads once, few, many or a size class.

V gene: TRBV10-1; J gene: TRBJ1-1; clone size: .; D gene: TRBD1; CDR3 protein: CASARDRGLGTEAFF; CDR3 DNA: TGCGCCAGCGCCCGGGACAGGGGTCTCGGAACTGAAGCTTTCTTT
V gene: TRBV5-5; J gene: TRBJ2-7; clone size: .; D gene: .; CDR3 protein: CASVRQALLGEQYF; CDR3 DNA: TGTGCCAGCGTCCGACAGGCCCTCCTCGGCGAGCAGTACTTC
V gene: TRBV7-2; J gene: TRBJ2-5; clone size: .; D gene: .; CDR3 protein: CASSRDLLETQYF; CDR3 DNA: TGTGCCAGCAGCAGGGACTTGTTAGAGACCCAGTACTTC
V gene: TRBV7-2; J gene: TRBJ2-2; clone size: .; D gene: TRBD2; CDR3 protein: CASSLASGGTGELFF; CDR3 DNA: TGTGCCAGCAGCTTAGCTAGCGGGGGCACCGGGGAGCTGTTTTTT
V gene: TRBV7-9; J gene: TRBJ2-7; clone size: .; D gene: .; CDR3 protein: CASSFPGSGYEQYF; CDR3 DNA: TGTGCCAGCAGCTTCCCAGGGAGCGGGTACGAGCAGTACTTC
V gene: TRBV28; J gene: TRBJ2-1; clone size: .; D gene: .; CDR3 protein: CASTGRAEQFF; CDR3 DNA: TGTGCCAGTACGGGGCGGGCAGAGCAGTTCTTC
V gene: TRBV18; J gene: TRBJ2-2; clone size: .; D gene: .; CDR3 protein: CASSRAGSGELFF; CDR3 DNA: TGTGCCAGCTCAAGGGCCGGTAGCGGGGAGCTGTTTTTT
V gene: TRBV4-1; J gene: TRBJ1-1; clone size: .; D gene: .; CDR3 protein: CASSQRDLNTEAFF; CDR3 DNA: TGCGCCAGCAGCCAACGGGACTTGAACACTGAAGCTTTCTTT
V gene: TRBV7-2; J gene: TRBJ1-1; clone size: .; D gene: .; CDR3 protein: CASSLGENTEAFF; CDR3 DNA: TGTGCCAGCAGCTTAGGGGAGAACACTGAAGCTTTCTTT
V gene: TRBV19; J gene: TRBJ2-1; clone size: .; D gene: TRBD2; CDR3 protein: CASSGGGSSYNEQFF; CDR3 DNA: TGTGCCAGTAGTGGTGGCGGGAGCTCCTACAATGAGCAGTTCTTC
V gene: TRBV28; J gene: TRBJ2-3; clone size: .; D gene: TRBD2; CDR3 protein: CASSRPSGSRNTQYF; CDR3 DNA: TGTGCCAGCTCGCGGCCTAGCGGGAGTAGAAATACGCAGTATTTT
V gene: TRBV5-1; J gene: TRBJ2-5; clone size: once; D gene: .; CDR3 protein: CASSLVPLVGGEETQYF; CDR3 DNA: TGCGCCAGCAGCTTGGTCCCCTTGGTAGGGGGGGAGGAGACCCAGTACTTC
V gene: TRBV6-6; J gene: TRBJ2-1; clone size: once; D gene: TRBD2; CDR3 protein: CASSYSGGSGDREQFF; CDR3 DNA: TGTGCCAGCAGTTACTCGGGCGGGAGTGGCGACCGTGAGCAGTTCTTC
V gene: TRBV9; J gene: TRBJ2-3; clone size: .; D gene: .; CDR3 protein: CASSDQPGRPDTQYF; CDR3 DNA: TGTGCCAGCAGCGACCAGCCCGGCCGCCCAGATACGCAGTATTTT
V gene: TRBV6-1; J gene: TRBJ1-1; clone size: .; D gene: .; CDR3 protein: CASGRLRNTEAFF; CDR3 DNA: TGTGCCAGCGGCAGACTGCGGAACACTGAAGCTTTCTTT
V gene: TRBV4-3; J gene: TRBJ2-3; clone size: .; D gene: TRBD2; CDR3 protein: CASSQVGWLAGETDTQYF; CDR3 DNA: TGCGCCAGCAGCCAAGTTGGGTGGCTAGCGGGAGAAACAGATACGCAGTATTTT
V gene: TRBV5-1; J gene: TRBJ2-1; clone size: .; D gene: TRBD2; CDR3 protein: CASSLVLAAKSSYNEQFF; CDR3 DNA: TGCGCCAGCAGCTTGGTACTAGCGGCCAAGAGCTCCTACAATGAGCAGTTCTTC
V gene: TRBV5-6; J gene: TRBJ2-7; clone size: few; D gene: .; CDR3 protein: CASSFRREQYF; CDR3 DNA: TGTGCCAGCAGCTTCCGCCGGGAGCAGTACTTC
V gene: TRBV4-3; J gene: TRBJ2-1; clone size: .; D gene: .; CDR3 protein: CASSQDLGAGNEQFF; CDR3 DNA: TGCGCCAGCAGCCAAGATCTGGGGGCAGGCAATGAGCAGTTCTTC
V gene: TRBV5-8; J gene: TRBJ2-2; clone size: .; D gene: TRBD2; CDR3 protein: CASRLGTSGYTGELFF; CDR3 DNA: TGTGCCAGCAGGCTCGGGACTAGCGGATACACCGGGGAGCTGTTTTTT
V gene: TRBV19; J gene: TRBJ2-1; clone size: .; D gene: TRBD1; CDR3 protein: CASNPTGNYNEQFF; CDR3 DNA: TGTGCCAGTAACCCGACAGGGAACTACAATGAGCAGTTCTTC
V gene: TRBV5-1; J gene: TRBJ1-1; clone size: .; D gene: .; CDR3 protein: CASSPFTENTEAFF; CDR3 DNA: TGCGCCAGCAGCCCCTTCACAGAGAACACTGAAGCTTTCTTT
V gene: TRBV11-2; J gene: TRBJ2-7; clone size: once; D gene: TRBD2; CDR3 protein: CASSRPEWLAGVEQYF; CDR3 DNA: TGTGCCAGCAGCCGACCAGAGTGGTTAGCGGGAGTCGAGCAGTACTTC
V gene: TRBV4-1; J gene: TRBJ2-1; clone size: .; D gene: TRBD2; CDR3 protein: CASSRDTGTSLLREQFF; CDR3 DNA: TGCGCCAGCAGCCGGGACACCGGGACTAGTTTGTTGCGTGAGCAGTTCTTC
V gene: TRBV2; J gene: TRBJ2-7; clone size: .; D gene: .; CDR3 protein: CASREGVGTHLEQYF; CDR3 DNA: TGTGCCAGCAGGGAAGGAGTAGGAACCCACTTAGAGCAGTACTTC
V gene: TRBV29-1; J gene: TRBJ1-1; clone size: once; D gene: TRBD1; CDR3 protein: CSVNPGGRVTEAFF; CDR3 DNA: TGCAGCGTTAACCCAGGGGGGCGAGTCACTGAAGCTTTCTTT
V gene: TRBV18; J gene: TRBJ2-5; clone size: .; D gene: TRBD2; CDR3 protein: CASSPRKAGILETQYF; CDR3 DNA: TGTGCCAGCTCACCGAGAAAAGCGGGAATATTAGAGACCCAGTACTTC
V gene: TRBV6-1; J gene: TRBJ2-5; clone size: .; D gene: .; CDR3 protein: CASSEARQFRETQYF; CDR3 DNA: TGTGCCAGCAGTGAAGCTAGGCAATTCAGAGAGACCCAGTACTTC
V gene: TRBV19; J gene: TRBJ2-7; clone size: .; D gene: .; CDR3 protein: CASSPRGATYEQYF; CDR3 DNA: TGTGCCAGTAGTCCCCGAGGGGCTACCTACGAGCAGTACTTC
V gene: TRBV5-7; J gene: TRBJ2-7; clone size: .; D gene: .; CDR3 protein: CASSSHETARDF; CDR3 DNA: TGTGCCAGCAGCTCTCATGAGACAGCCCGGGACTTC
V gene: TRBV6-5; J gene: TRBJ1-3; clone size: .; D gene: .; CDR3 protein: CASSYSTPDSGNTIYF; CDR3 DNA: TGTGCCAGCAGTTACTCAACTCCAGACTCTGGAAACACCATATATTTT
V gene: TRBV9; J gene: TRBJ2-7; clone size: .; D gene: TRBD2; CDR3 protein: CASSVGTSGSGGDEQYF; CDR3 DNA: TGTGCCAGCAGCGTAGGGACTAGCGGGAGCGGGGGGGACGAGCAGTACTTC
V gene: TRBV7-2; J gene: TRBJ2-1; clone size: .; D gene: TRBD2; CDR3 protein: CASSSSLAAPYNEQFF; CDR3 DNA: TGTGCCAGCAGCTCATCACTAGCGGCCCCCTACAATGAGCAGTTCTTC
V gene: TRBV28; J gene: TRBJ2-1; clone size: .; D gene: .; CDR3 protein: CASSLIRFPSKFF; CDR3 DNA: TGTGCCAGCAGTCTCATTCGGTTCCCCAGTAAGTTCTTC
V gene: TRBV11-2; J gene: TRBJ2-7; clone size: .; D gene: TRBD1; CDR3 protein: CASSSDRGISYEQYF; CDR3 DNA: TGTGCCAGCAGCTCCGACAGGGGGATCTCATACGAGCAGTACTTC
V gene: TRBV29-1; J gene: TRBJ2-7; clone size: few; D gene: TRBD2; CDR3 protein: CSVTSGSYEQYF; CDR3 DNA: TGCAGCGTGACTAGCGGGTCTTACGAGCAGTACTTC
V gene: TRBV28; J gene: TRBJ1-4; clone size: .; D gene: TRBD1; CDR3 protein: CASSLITGAGEKLFF; CDR3 DNA: TGTGCCAGCAGTTTAATTACAGGGGCGGGTGAAAAACTGTTTTTT
V gene: TRBV7-6; J gene: TRBJ2-2; clone size: .; D gene: .; CDR3 protein: CASRGAGDTGELFF; CDR3 DNA: TGTGCCAGCAGAGGAGCAGGGGACACCGGGGAGCTGTTTTTT
V gene: TRBV18; J gene: TRBJ1-5; clone size: few; D gene: .; CDR3 protein: CASSPGTASQPQHF; CDR3 DNA: TGTGCCAGCTCACCAGGTACAGCTAGTCAGCCCCAGCATTTT
V gene: TRBV18; J gene: TRBJ2-2; clone size: .; D gene: TRBD2; CDR3 protein: CASSPGGSNTGELFF; CDR3 DNA: TGTGCCAGCTCCCCTGGCGGGAGTAACACCGGGGAGCTGTTTTTT
V gene: TRBV6-6; J gene: TRBJ2-7; clone size: .; D gene: .; CDR3 protein: CASSYRAEQYF; CDR3 DNA: TGTGCCAGCAGTTATAGGGCCGAGCAGTACTTC
V gene: TRBV28; J gene: TRBJ2-1; clone size: .; D gene: TRBD2; CDR3 protein: CASSESGGQNEQFF; CDR3 DNA: TGTGCCAGCAGTGAGAGCGGGGGCCAGAATGAGCAGTTCTTC
V gene: TRBV6-1; J gene: TRBJ2-2; clone size: .; D gene: .; CDR3 protein: CASSELVLGTGNTGELFF; CDR3 DNA: TGTGCCAGCAGTGAATTAGTTTTGGGTACAGGGAATACCGGGGAGCTGTTTTTT
V gene: TRBV20-1; J gene: TRBJ2-1; clone size: .; D gene: .; CDR3 protein: CSARPGEKQFF; CDR3 DNA: TGCAGTGCTAGACCGGGAGAGAAGCAGTTCTTC
V gene: TRBV7-9; J gene: TRBJ2-3; clone size: .; D gene: .; CDR3 protein: CASSSSTDTQYF; CDR3 DNA: TGTGCCAGCTCCTCCTCGACAGATACGCAGTATTTT
V gene: TRBV6-1; J gene: TRBJ2-1; clone size: .; D gene: .; CDR3 protein: CASSEAGNYNEQFF; CDR3 DNA: TGTGCCAGCAGTGAAGCTGGCAACTACAATGAGCAGTTCTTC
V gene: TRBV6-1; J gene: TRBJ2-7; clone size: .; D gene: .; CDR3 protein: CASNRDSPYEQYF; CDR3 DNA: TGTGCCAGCAACCGCGACTCCCCCTACGAGCAGTACTTC
V gene: TRBV19; J gene: TRBJ2-3; clone size: .; D gene: TRBD1; CDR3 protein: CASALTGGGTDTQYF; CDR3 DNA: TGTGCCAGTGCCCTGACAGGGGGCGGCACAGATACGCAGTATTTT
V gene: TRBV11-1; J gene: TRBJ2-7; clone size: .; D gene: TRBD2; CDR3 protein: CASRDSGSTQYF; CDR3 DNA: TGTGCCAGCAGGGATAGCGGGAGCACGCAGTACTTC
V gene: TRBV9; J gene: TRBJ1-1; clone size: .; D gene: .; CDR3 protein: CASSPIVGVIMNTEAFF; CDR3 DNA: TGTGCCAGCAGCCCCATTGTGGGAGTAATCATGAACACTGAAGCTTTCTTT
V gene: TRBV19; J gene: TRBJ2-3; clone size: .; D gene: .; CDR3 protein: CASSTTRDLKTDTQYF; CDR3 DNA: TGTGCCAGTAGTACCACGCGGGATTTGAAAACAGATACGCAGTATTTT
V gene: TRBV5-4; J gene: TRBJ2-3; clone size: .; D gene: .; CDR3 protein: CASSRELGTDTQYF; CDR3 DNA: TGTGCCAGCAGCCGGGAGTTGGGCACAGATACGCAGTATTTT